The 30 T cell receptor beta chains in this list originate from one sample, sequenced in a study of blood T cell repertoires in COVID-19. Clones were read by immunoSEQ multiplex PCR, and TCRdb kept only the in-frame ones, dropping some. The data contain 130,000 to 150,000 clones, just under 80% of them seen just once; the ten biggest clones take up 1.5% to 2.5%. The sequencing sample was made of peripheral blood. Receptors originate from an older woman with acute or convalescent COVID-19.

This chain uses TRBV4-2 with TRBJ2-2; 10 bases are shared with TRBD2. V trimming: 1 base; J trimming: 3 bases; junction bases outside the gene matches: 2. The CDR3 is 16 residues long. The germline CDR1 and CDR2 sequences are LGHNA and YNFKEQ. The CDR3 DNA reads TGTGCCAGCAGCCAAGGTCTAGCGGGAGACACCGGGGAGCTGTTTTTT. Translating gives CASSQGLAGDTGELFF.

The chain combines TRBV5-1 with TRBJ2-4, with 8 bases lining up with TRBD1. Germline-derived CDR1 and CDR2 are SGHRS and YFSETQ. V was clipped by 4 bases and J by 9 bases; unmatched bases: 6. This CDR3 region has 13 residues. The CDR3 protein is CASSVGQGSIQYF. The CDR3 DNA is TGCGCCAGCAGCGTTGGACAGGGTAGCATTCAGTACTTC.

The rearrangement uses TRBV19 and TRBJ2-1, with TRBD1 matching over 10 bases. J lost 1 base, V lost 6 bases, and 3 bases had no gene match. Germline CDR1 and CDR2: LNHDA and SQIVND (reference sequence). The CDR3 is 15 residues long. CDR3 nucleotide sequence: TGTGCCAGTAGCGGACAGGGGGGTTCCTACAATGAGCAGTTCTTC. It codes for CASSGQGGSYNEQFF.

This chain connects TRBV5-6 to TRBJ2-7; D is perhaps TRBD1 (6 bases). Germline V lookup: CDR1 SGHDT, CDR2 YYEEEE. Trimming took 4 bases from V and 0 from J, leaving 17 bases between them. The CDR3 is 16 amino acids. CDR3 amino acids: CASSAYRARSSYEQYF. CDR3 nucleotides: TGTGCCAGCAGCGCTTACAGGGCCCGTTCCTCCTACGAGCAGTACTTC. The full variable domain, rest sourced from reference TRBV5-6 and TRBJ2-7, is DAGVTQSPTHLIKTRGQQVTLRCSPKSGHDTVSWYQQALGQGPQFIFQYYEEEERQRGNFPDRFSGHQFPNYSSELNVNALLLGDSALYLCASSAYRARSSYEQYFGPGTRLTVT.

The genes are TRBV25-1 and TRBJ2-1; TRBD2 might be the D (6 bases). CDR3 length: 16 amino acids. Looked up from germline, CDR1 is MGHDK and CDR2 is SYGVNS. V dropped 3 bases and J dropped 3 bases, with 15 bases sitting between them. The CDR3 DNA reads TGTGCCAGCAGTGATTCTCTCGGGAGTTACTACAATGAGCAGTTCTTC. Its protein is CASSDSLGSYYNEQFF.

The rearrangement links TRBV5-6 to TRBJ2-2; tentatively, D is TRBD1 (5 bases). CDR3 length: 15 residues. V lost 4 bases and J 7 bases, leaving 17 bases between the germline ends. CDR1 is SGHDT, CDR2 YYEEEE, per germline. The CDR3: CASSPWGDMVGELFF. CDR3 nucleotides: TGTGCCAGCAGCCCTTGGGGCGATATGGTCGGGGAGCTGTTTTTT.

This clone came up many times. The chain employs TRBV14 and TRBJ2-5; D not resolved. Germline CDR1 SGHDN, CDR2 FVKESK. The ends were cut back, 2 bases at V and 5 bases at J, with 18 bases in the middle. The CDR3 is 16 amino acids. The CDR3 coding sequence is TGTGCCAGCAGCCAAACTGTGGGCGCGTTTTTGGAGACCCAGTACTTC. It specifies CASSQTVGAFLETQYF.

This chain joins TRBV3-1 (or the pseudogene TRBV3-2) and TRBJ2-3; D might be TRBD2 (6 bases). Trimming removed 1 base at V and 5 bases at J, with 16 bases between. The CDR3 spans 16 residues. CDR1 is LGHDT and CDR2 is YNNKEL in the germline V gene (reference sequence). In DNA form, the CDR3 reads TGTGCCAGCAGCCAAGGTAGTGGGAGGTGGGGAGATACGCAGTATTTT. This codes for CASSQGSGRWGDTQYF.

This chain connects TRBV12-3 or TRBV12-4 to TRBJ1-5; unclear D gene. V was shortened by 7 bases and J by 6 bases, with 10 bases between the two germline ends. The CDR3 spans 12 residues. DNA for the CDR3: TGTGCCAGCACGAGTGTCGGTCAGCCCCAGCATTTT. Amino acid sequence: CASTSVGQPQHF.

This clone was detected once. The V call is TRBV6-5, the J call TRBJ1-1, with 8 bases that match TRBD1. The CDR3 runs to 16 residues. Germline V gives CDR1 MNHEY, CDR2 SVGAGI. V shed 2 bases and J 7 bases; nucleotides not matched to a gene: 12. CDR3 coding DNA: TGTGCCAGCAGTTACGCAGGGGGCAAGAGAGGTGGTGAAGCTTTCTTT. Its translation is CASSYAGGKRGGEAFF.

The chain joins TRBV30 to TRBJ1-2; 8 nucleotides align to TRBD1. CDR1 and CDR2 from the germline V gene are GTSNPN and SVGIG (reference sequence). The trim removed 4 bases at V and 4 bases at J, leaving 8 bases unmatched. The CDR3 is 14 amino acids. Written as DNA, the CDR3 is TGTGCCTGGAATCAGGGGGCGATATCCTATGGCTACACCTTC. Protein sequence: CAWNQGAISYGYTF.

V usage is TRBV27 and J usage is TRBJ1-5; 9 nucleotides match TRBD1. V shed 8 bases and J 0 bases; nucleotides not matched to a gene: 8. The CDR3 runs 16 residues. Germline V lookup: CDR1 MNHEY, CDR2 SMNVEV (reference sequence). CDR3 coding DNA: TGTGCCAGCCCCCGGGACAGGGAATATAGCAATCAGCCCCAGCATTTT. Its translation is CASPRDREYSNQPQHF.

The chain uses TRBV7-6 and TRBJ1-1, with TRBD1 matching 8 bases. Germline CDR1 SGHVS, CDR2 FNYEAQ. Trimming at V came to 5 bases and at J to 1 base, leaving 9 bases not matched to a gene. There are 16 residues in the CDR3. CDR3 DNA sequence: TGTGCCAGCAGCCCCCTGACAGGGGCCACGAACACTGAAGCTTTCTTT. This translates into CASSPLTGATNTEAFF. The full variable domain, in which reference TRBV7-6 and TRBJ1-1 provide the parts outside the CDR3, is GAGVSQSPRYKVTKRGQDVALRCDPISGHVSLYWYRQALGQGPEFLTYFNYEAQQDKSGLPNDRFSAERPEGSISTLTIQRTEQRDSAMYRCASSPLTGATNTEAFFGQGTRLTVV.

CDR3 loop: CASSIGGQGTQHF. The CDR3 coding sequence is TGTGCCAGTAGTATAGGTGGGCAGGGGACCCAGCATTTT. The chain uses TRBV19 and TRBJ1-5, with D maybe TRBD1 (6 bases). This CDR3 has 13 amino acids. In germline, CDR1 is LNHDA, CDR2 SQIVND (reference sequence). V shed 1 base and J shed 11 bases, with 12 bases lying between them.

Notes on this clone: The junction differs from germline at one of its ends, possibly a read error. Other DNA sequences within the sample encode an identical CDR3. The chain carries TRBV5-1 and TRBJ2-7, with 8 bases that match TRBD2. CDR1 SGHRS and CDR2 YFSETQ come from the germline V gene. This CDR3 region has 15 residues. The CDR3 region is CASSLERGSSYEQYF. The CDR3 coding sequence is TGTGCCAGCAGCTTGGAGCGGGGGAGCTCCTACGAGCAGTACTTC.

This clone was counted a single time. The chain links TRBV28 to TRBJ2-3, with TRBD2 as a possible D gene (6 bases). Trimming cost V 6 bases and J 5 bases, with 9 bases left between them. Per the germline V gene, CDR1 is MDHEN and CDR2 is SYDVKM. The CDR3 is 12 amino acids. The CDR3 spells CASSSGGDTQYF. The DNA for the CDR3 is TGTGCCAGCAGCTCCGGGGGAGATACGCAGTATTTT.

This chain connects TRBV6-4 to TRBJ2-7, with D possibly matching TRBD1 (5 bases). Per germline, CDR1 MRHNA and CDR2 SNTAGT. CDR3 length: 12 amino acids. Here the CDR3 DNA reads TGTGCTGAGGAAAGGGGCCGGTACGAGCAGTACTTC. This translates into CAEERGRYEQYF.

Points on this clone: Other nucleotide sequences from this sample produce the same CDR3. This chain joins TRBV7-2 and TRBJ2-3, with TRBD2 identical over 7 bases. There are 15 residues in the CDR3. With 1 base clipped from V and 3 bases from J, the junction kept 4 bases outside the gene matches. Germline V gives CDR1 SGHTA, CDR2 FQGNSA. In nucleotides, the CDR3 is TGTGCCAGCAGCTTAGTGGGGAGGGATACAGATACGCAGTATTTT. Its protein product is CASSLVGRDTDTQYF.

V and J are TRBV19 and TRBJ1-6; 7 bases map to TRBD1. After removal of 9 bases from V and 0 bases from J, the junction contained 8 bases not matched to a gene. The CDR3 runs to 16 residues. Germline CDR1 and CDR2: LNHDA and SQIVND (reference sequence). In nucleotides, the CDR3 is TGTGCCAGCCGATCGGACAGGAGCTCCTATAATTCACCCCTCCACTTT. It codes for CASRSDRSSYNSPLHF.

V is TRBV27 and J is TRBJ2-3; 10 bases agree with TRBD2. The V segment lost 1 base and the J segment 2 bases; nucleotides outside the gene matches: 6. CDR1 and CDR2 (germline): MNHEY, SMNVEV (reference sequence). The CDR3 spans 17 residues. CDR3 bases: TGTGCCAGCAGTTTATTAGGGCTAGCGGGAGCCACAGATACGCAGTATTTT. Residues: CASSLLGLAGATDTQYF.

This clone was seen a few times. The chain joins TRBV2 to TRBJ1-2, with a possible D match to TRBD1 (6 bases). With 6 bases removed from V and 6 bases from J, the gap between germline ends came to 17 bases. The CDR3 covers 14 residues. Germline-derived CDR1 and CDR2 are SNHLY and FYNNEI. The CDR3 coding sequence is TGTGCCAGCAGGAGTGCAGGGGCTTTACATGGCTACACCTTC. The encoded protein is CASRSAGALHGYTF.

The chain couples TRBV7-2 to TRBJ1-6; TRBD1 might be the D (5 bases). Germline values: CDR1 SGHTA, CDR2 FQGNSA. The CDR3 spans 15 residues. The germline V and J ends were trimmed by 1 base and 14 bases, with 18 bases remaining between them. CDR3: CASSLVGPPEGTLHF. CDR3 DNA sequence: TGTGCCAGCAGCTTAGTAGGGCCACCGGAGGGGACCCTCCACTTT.

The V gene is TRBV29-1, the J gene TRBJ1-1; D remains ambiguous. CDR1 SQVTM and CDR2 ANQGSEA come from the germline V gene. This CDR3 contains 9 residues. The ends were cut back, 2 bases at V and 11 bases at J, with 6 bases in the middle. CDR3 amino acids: CSVEPGAFF. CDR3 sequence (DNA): TGCAGCGTTGAACCGGGTGCTTTCTTT. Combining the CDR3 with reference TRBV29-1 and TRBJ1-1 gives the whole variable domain SAVISQKPSRDICQRGTSLTIQCQVDSQVTMMFWYRQQPGQSLTLIATANQGSEATYESGFVIDKFPISRPNLTFSTLTVSNMSPEDSSIYLCSVEPGAFFGQGTRLTVV.

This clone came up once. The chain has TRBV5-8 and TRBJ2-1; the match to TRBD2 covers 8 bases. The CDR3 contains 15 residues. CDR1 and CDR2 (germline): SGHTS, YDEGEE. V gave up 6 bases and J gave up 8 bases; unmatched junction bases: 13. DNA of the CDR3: TGTGCCAGCACCTTAGAAGCGGGAGTGGGCTATGAGCAGTTCTTC. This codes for CASTLEAGVGYEQFF.

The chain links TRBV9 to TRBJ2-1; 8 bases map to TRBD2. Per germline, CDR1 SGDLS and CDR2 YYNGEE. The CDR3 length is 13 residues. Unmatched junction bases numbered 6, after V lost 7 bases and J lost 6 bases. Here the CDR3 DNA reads TGTGCCAGCGGCGGGAGGCTATTCAATGAGCAGTTCTTC. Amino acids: CASGGRLFNEQFF.

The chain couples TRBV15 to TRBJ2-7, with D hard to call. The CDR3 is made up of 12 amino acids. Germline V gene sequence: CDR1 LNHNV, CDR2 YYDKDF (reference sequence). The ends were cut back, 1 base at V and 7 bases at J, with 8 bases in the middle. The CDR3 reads CATSRAAEEQYF. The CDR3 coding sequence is TGTGCCACCAGCAGAGCTGCGGAGGAGCAGTACTTC.

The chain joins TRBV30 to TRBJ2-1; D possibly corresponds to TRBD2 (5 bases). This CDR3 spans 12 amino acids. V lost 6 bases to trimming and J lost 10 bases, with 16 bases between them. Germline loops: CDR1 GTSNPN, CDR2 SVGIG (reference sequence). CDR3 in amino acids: CACRTPPKEQFF. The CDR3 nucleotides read TGTGCCTGCCGGACTCCCCCCAAAGAGCAGTTCTTC.

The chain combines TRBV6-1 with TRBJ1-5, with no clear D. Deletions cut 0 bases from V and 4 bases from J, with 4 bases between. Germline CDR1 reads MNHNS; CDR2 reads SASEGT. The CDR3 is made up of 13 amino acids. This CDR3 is CASSEARNQPQHF. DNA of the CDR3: TGTGCCAGCAGTGAAGCGCGGAATCAGCCCCAGCATTTT.

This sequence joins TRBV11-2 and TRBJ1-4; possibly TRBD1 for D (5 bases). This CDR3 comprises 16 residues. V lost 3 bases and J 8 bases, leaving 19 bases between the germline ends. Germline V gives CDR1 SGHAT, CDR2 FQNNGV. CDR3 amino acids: CASSLGGGTPNEKLFF. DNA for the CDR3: TGTGCCAGCAGCTTGGGGGGGGGAACCCCGAACGAAAAACTGTTTTTT. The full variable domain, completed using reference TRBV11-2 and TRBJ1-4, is EAGVAQSPRYKIIEKRQSVAFWCNPISGHATLYWYQQILGQGPKLLIQFQNNGVVDDSQLPKDRFSAERLKGVDSTLKIQPAKLEDSAVYLCASSLGGGTPNEKLFFGSGTQLSVL.

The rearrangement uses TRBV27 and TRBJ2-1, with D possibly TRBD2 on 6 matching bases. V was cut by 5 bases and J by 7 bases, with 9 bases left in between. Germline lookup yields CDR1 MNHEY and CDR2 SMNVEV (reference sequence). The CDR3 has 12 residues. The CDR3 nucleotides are TGTGCCAGCAGTCATGGAGGGAATGAGCAGTTCTTC. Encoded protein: CASSHGGNEQFF.